This entry is about one TCR beta chain. This entry belongs to a study of blood T cell repertoires in COVID-19. Overall study: Sample material is recorded as cDNA or gDNA derived from T cells, B-cell-depleted T cells, or PBMCs.

Method: immunoSEQ multiplex PCR; TCRdb's copy keeps in-frame clones and lacks some. The table includes roughly 200,000 clones, 80% to 85% detected once. Sequencing input: peripheral blood. The receptor's source is a man in his fifties or sixties with active or convalescent COVID-19.

The CDR3 protein is CASSGVAGNTIYF. CDR3 bases: TGCGCCAGCAGTGGAGTGGCTGGAAACACCATATATTTT. This chain connects TRBV10-2 to TRBJ1-3; D uncertain. CDR3 length: 13 residues. The germline V and J ends were trimmed by 4 bases and 2 bases, with 6 bases remaining between them. Germline V gene lookup returns CDR1 WSHSY and CDR2 SAAADI.